The 32 T cell receptor beta chains given below trace back to one sample, sequenced in a study of T cells of healthy individuals. TCRdb recomputed calls from the 5' RACE reads with MiXCR, one row per CDR3 protein. The sample yields about 100,000 distinct CDR3 sequences, approximately 15% seen once. The receptors were sampled from a human donor in good health.

The V call is TRBV29-1, the J call TRBJ2-5; the D is unclear. The CDR3 length is 13 residues. The germline V gene encodes CDR1 SQVTM and CDR2 ANQGSEA. Trimming cost V 2 bases and J 1 base, with 8 bases left between them. The CDR3 nucleotides read TGCAGCGTTGAACAGATGACCCAAGAGACCCAGTACTTC. Protein sequence: CSVEQMTQETQYF. The complete variable domain, with remaining parts taken from reference TRBV29-1 and TRBJ2-5, reads SAVISQKPSRDICQRGTSLTIQCQVDSQVTMMFWYRQQPGQSLTLIATANQGSEATYESGFVIDKFPISRPNLTFSTLTVSNMSPEDSSIYLCSVEQMTQETQYFGPGTRLLVL.

This clonotype was found many times. This chain joins TRBV27 and TRBJ2-7; a possible D gene is TRBD1 (5 bases). CDR1 is MNHEY and CDR2 is SMNVEV in the germline V gene (reference sequence). CDR3 length: 14 residues. In nucleotides, the CDR3 is TGTGCTCCCGCTACAGGCCGGAGAACCTACGAGCAGTACTTC. It specifies CAPATGRRTYEQYF.

The genes are TRBV2 and TRBJ1-5; D perhaps matches TRBD1 (5 bases). The V end lost 8 bases, the J end lost 2 bases, and 10 bases lay between the germline ends. The CDR3 is 13 residues long. Germline CDR1 is SNHLY and CDR2 is FYNNEI. This CDR3 reads CASRGGGNQPQHF. DNA of the CDR3: TGTGCCAGCCGCGGGGGAGGCAATCAGCCCCAGCATTTT.

This clonotype was counted between two and nine times. The chain has TRBV25-1 and TRBJ1-5; D unresolved. The CDR3 is 12 amino acids. Germline assignment: CDR1 MGHDK and CDR2 SYGVNS. V was cut by 2 bases and J by 5 bases, with 4 bases left in between. The DNA for the CDR3 is TGTGCCAGCAGTGAAGGAGATCAGCCCCAGCATTTT. Translation: CASSEGDQPQHF.

This clonotype was seen ten or more times. V usage is TRBV20-1 and J usage is TRBJ2-1, with D possibly being TRBD2 (6 bases). The germline CDR1 and CDR2 sequences are DFQATT and SNEGSKA (reference sequence). Trimming removed 6 bases from V and 4 bases from J, with 25 bases in between. This CDR3 comprises 17 residues. DNA for the CDR3: TGCAGTGCCCCGAGGGGCGGGGCCTACCAGCTTTACAATGAGCAGTTCTTC. Amino acids: CSAPRGGAYQLYNEQFF.

The V call is TRBV6-6, the J call TRBJ2-3; D gene unclear. Germline CDR1 reads MNHNY; CDR2 reads SVGAGI (reference sequence). V lost 3 bases and J 0 bases, leaving 7 bases between the germline ends. CDR3 length equals 14 residues. The CDR3 sequence is CASSYVASTDTQYF. CDR3 sequence (DNA): TGTGCCAGCAGTTATGTGGCTAGCACAGATACGCAGTATTTT.

Worth noting for this clonotype: This may be a read error: a much more frequent sequence differs by one nucleotide. The genes are TRBV7-9 and TRBJ2-5; a weak D match, TRBD2 (6 bases). The J call may not be correct, given that the DNA end is closer to TRBJ2-1. The germline gives CDR1 SEHNR, CDR2 FQNEAQ (reference sequence). The CDR3 covers 15 residues. In nucleotides, the CDR3 is TGTGCCAGCAGCTCCCGTCTAACCCGGAGGGAGACCCAGTTCTTC. This codes for CASSSRLTRRETQFF.

This clonotype has a count of ten or more. The chain combines TRBV20-1 with TRBJ2-7; the match to TRBD2 covers 10 bases. CDR1 and CDR2 from the germline V gene are DFQATT and SNEGSKA (reference sequence). The trim removed 6 bases at V and 3 bases at J, leaving 5 bases unmatched. This CDR3 is built from 13 residues. The DNA for the CDR3 is TGCAGTGCCTCTAGCGGGGGACACTACGAGCAGTACTTC. This codes for CSASSGGHYEQYF.

In its sample, this clonotype was seen a few times. V usage is TRBV29-1 and J usage is TRBJ2-5; 7 nucleotides match TRBD1. The CDR3 runs to 12 residues. V dropped 7 bases and J dropped 1; count of bases not matched to a gene: 3. The germline V gene has CDR1 SQVTM and CDR2 ANQGSEA. As DNA, the CDR3 is TGCAGCGCAGGGACAGCCCAAGAGACCCAGTACTTC. This sequence encodes CSAGTAQETQYF.

J is TRBJ2-1 and V is TRBV4-2; TRBD2 is a possible D gene (6 bases). Germline V gene data show CDR1 as LGHNA and CDR2 as YNFKEQ. Trimming stripped 4 bases from V and 6 bases from J, with 13 bases between. The CDR3 has 14 amino acids. The CDR3 DNA follows: TGTGCCAGCAGCCCCACGGGACTTGCCAATGAGCAGTTCTTC. Translated: CASSPTGLANEQFF.

There are a few counts of this clonotype. This sequence joins TRBV5-8 and TRBJ2-7; the D is unclear. The germline CDR1 and CDR2 sequences are SGHTS and YDEGEE. With 1 base removed from V and 1 base from J, the gap between germline ends came to 21 bases. This CDR3 region has 18 residues. In nucleotides, the CDR3 is TGTGCCAGCAGCTTGCCTGGGTCAGGCTTCTTACGATCCTACGAGCAGTACTTC. This encodes CASSLPGSGFLRSYEQYF.

This sequence joins TRBV6-2 or TRBV6-3 and TRBJ2-1; TRBD1 is a possible D gene (6 bases). The germline V gene encodes CDR1 MNHEY and CDR2 SVGEGT. V lost 5 bases and J 4 bases, leaving 12 bases between the germline ends. The CDR3 length is 14 residues. The CDR3 spells CASSIGQSYNEQFF. The DNA of the CDR3 is TGTGCCAGCAGTATTGGACAGTCGTACAATGAGCAGTTCTTC.

This clonotype was detected ten times or more. The rearrangement uses TRBV29-1 and TRBJ2-1; D not resolved. Trimming took off 2 bases at V and 0 bases at J, with 5 bases between the two ends. CDR1 and CDR2 from the germline V gene are SQVTM and ANQGSEA. The CDR3 runs to 13 residues. The CDR3 loop reads CSVESSSYNEQFF. The CDR3 nucleotides read TGCAGCGTTGAAAGCTCCTCCTACAATGAGCAGTTCTTC.

The V call is TRBV9, the J call TRBJ2-2; 8 bases map to TRBD1. The germline gives CDR1 SGDLS, CDR2 YYNGEE. The junction had 13 bases not matched to a gene; V was cut back by 4 bases and J by 5 bases. This CDR3 has 17 amino acids. The CDR3, as DNA: TGTGCCAGCAGCTCACGTGTGCAGGGGGCGACAACCGGGGAGCTGTTTTTT. Translated: CASSSRVQGATTGELFF. Variable domain in full (rest from reference TRBV9 and TRBJ2-2): DSGVTQTPKHLITATGQRVTLRCSPRSGDLSVYWYQQSLDQGLQFLIQYYNGEERAKGNILERFSAQQFPDLHSELNLSSLELGDSALYFCASSSRVQGATTGELFFGEGSRLTVL.

Of note for this clonotype: A read error may account for a junction end that differs from germline. This chain joins TRBV4-3 and TRBJ2-1; 9 bases align to TRBD1. The CDR3 contains 14 residues. Per germline, CDR1 LGHNA and CDR2 YSLEER. CDR3 DNA: TGCGCCAGCAACCAACCGGGACAGGGATATGAGCAGTTCTTC. This encodes CASNQPGQGYEQFF.

The gene calls are TRBV29-1 and TRBJ2-3; TRBD1 is a possible D gene (5 bases). This CDR3 has 12 amino acids. Germline loops: CDR1 SQVTM, CDR2 ANQGSEA. Trimming took 7 bases from V and 2 from J, leaving 10 bases between them. CDR3: CSEQDFTDTQYF. Here the CDR3 DNA reads TGCAGCGAACAGGATTTCACAGATACGCAGTATTTT.

This clonotype has just a few counts. The chain recombines TRBV7-2 with TRBJ2-4, with TRBD1 identical over 8 bases. Per the germline V gene, CDR1 is SGHTA and CDR2 is FQGNSA. CDR3 length equals 17 residues. V lost 1 base and J lost 0; bases outside the gene matches: 5. The CDR3 region is CASSLVRQGAAKNIQYF. The CDR3 DNA reads as TGTGCCAGCAGCTTAGTACGGCAGGGGGCAGCCAAAAACATTCAGTACTTC.

At least ten counts were recorded for this clonotype. The J gene is TRBJ2-4, the V gene TRBV20-1; TRBD2 matches at 10 bases. CDR1 and CDR2 (germline): DFQATT, SNEGSKA (reference sequence). V shed 7 bases and J 1 base; nucleotides not matched to a gene: 13. The CDR3 sequence is 17 residues long. This CDR3 reads CSVLGLAIDRAKNIQYF. The CDR3 bases are TGCAGTGTCCTGGGACTAGCGATCGATCGGGCCAAAAACATTCAGTACTTC.

This clonotype was counted between two and nine times. The chain combines TRBV20-1 with TRBJ1-2, with 8 bases that match TRBD1. The CDR3 extends over 15 amino acids. Trimming removed 4 bases from V and 0 bases from J; junction bases left unmatched: 7. Germline values: CDR1 DFQATT, CDR2 SNEGSKA (reference sequence). For the CDR3, the DNA is TGCAGTGCTATCCTTACAGGGGGACCTAACTATGGCTACACCTTC. Translating it yields CSAILTGGPNYGYTF.

At least ten counts were recorded for this clonotype. This chain joins TRBV4-2 and TRBJ2-3; D perhaps matches TRBD2 (6 bases). CDR1 and CDR2 (germline): LGHNA, YNFKEQ. V gave up 1 base and J gave up 6 bases, with 14 bases separating them. This CDR3 region has 15 residues. The CDR3 sequence is CASSQVRRERDTQYF. CDR3 bases: TGTGCCAGCAGCCAAGTCCGGAGGGAGAGGGATACGCAGTATTTT.

The chain has TRBV4-3 and TRBJ2-1, with D tentatively TRBD2 (6 bases). Trimming took off 0 bases at V and 10 bases at J, with 10 bases between the two ends. The germline gives CDR1 LGHNA, CDR2 YSLEER. The CDR3 loop spans 13 amino acids. The CDR3 coding sequence is TGCGCCAGCAGCCAAGATAAGGCGGGAGAGCAGTTCTTC. As protein: CASSQDKAGEQFF.

This clonotype was counted at least ten times. This chain connects TRBV12-3 or TRBV12-4 to TRBJ2-4; 7 nucleotides match TRBD1. The V and J ends lost 6 bases and 5 bases, in that order; junction bases with no gene match: 10. CDR3 length: 15 residues. The CDR3 DNA reads as TGTGCCAGCAGACCCGACAGGGCCAGTGAAAACATTCAGTACTTC. Its protein is CASRPDRASENIQYF.

The sample holds a few counts of this clonotype. The chain uses TRBV28 and TRBJ2-5; D possibly corresponds to TRBD2 (5 bases). The CDR3 is 12 residues long. V lost 10 bases to trimming and J lost 1 base, with 10 bases between them. Germline loops: CDR1 MDHEN, CDR2 SYDVKM. CDR3 sequence reads: CATTGFQETQYF. As DNA, the CDR3 is TGTGCCACTACGGGGTTCCAAGAGACCCAGTACTTC.

This clonotype was detected a few times. The DNA of the CDR3 is TGTGCCACCAGCGGGACGCGTCGACCTAATTCACCCCTCCACTTT. Protein product: CATSGTRRPNSPLHF. The chain recombines TRBV15 with TRBJ1-6; TRBD1 might be the D (5 bases). This CDR3 has 15 amino acids. V was clipped by 5 bases and J by 6 bases, with 14 bases between them. Germline-derived CDR1 and CDR2 are LNHNV and YYDKDF (reference sequence).

This clonotype showed up many times. The V call is TRBV11-2, the J call TRBJ2-1; TRBD2 aligns across 12 bases. The CDR3 totals 16 residues. V lost 5 bases to trimming and J lost 3 bases; unmatched junction nucleotides: 5. CDR1 and CDR2 from the germline V gene are SGHAT and FQNNGV. DNA for the CDR3: TGTGCCAGCAGCCCCCCGACTAGCGGGGGCTACAATGAGCAGTTCTTC. Protein: CASSPPTSGGYNEQFF.

This clonotype was detected a few times. The V and J genes are TRBV10-3 and TRBJ2-3, with D possibly TRBD1 on 6 matching bases. The CDR3 length is 15 residues. Trimming removed 3 bases from V and 3 bases from J, with 13 bases in between. CDR1 ENHRY and CDR2 SYGVKD come from the germline V gene. In DNA form, the CDR3 reads TGTGCCATCAGTGAAAGTCGGACAGAGACAGATACGCAGTATTTT. Translated, it gives CAISESRTETDTQYF.

This clonotype was picked up a small number of times. J is TRBJ2-1 and V is TRBV29-1, with no clear D. Germline-derived CDR1 and CDR2 are SQVTM and ANQGSEA. Trimming left V 3 bases short and J 6 bases short, with 18 bases between. The CDR3 consists of 15 residues. CDR3 DNA: TGCAGCGTTGAGCCGGGCGACTCCGGTCCCAATGAGCAGTTCTTC. Translated: CSVEPGDSGPNEQFF.

This clonotype was observed a handful of times. The junction differs from germline at one of its ends, possibly a read error. The chain links TRBV7-2 to TRBJ2-5; TRBD1 matches at 7 bases. Per the germline V gene, CDR1 is SGHTA and CDR2 is FQGNSA. The CDR3 length is 11 residues. CDR3 in amino acids: CASSLGTGWGF. The DNA of the CDR3 is TGTGCCAGCAGCTTAGGGACAGGTTGGGGCTTC.

The CDR3 DNA is TGTGCCAGCCACGGACTAGCGGGAGTGGCGGGCACAGATACGCAGTATTTT. This codes for CASHGLAGVAGTDTQYF. The chain carries TRBV7-2 and TRBJ2-3; 13 bases align to TRBD2. The CDR3 has 17 amino acids. The germline gives CDR1 SGHTA, CDR2 FQGNSA. J lost 1 base, V lost 8 bases, and 9 bases had no gene match.

This clonotype showed up many times. This chain joins TRBV29-1 and TRBJ1-2; D is unresolved. This CDR3 has 11 residues. Germline values: CDR1 SQVTM, CDR2 ANQGSEA. The germline V and J ends were trimmed by 4 bases and 8 bases, with 11 bases remaining between them. The CDR3 loop reads CSVVGPRGYTF. The CDR3 nucleotides read TGCAGCGTTGTGGGCCCAAGGGGCTACACCTTC.

There are a few counts of this clonotype. This chain joins TRBV7-9 and TRBJ2-2; D uncertain. The CDR3 runs to 12 residues. Germline CDR1 SEHNR, CDR2 FQNEAQ (reference sequence). The germline V and J ends were trimmed by 2 bases and 6 bases, with 4 bases remaining between them. CDR3 in amino acids: CASSLLSGELFF. The DNA for the CDR3 is TGTGCCAGCAGCTTATTATCCGGGGAGCTGTTTTTT.

This clonotype came up many times. The rearrangement uses TRBV12-3 or TRBV12-4 and TRBJ2-6; D may be TRBD1 (6 bases). With 7 bases removed from V and 0 bases from J, the gap between germline ends came to 16 bases. The CDR3 has 17 amino acids. The CDR3 here is CASTGNRVHSGANVLTF. CDR3 nucleotides: TGTGCCAGCACGGGAAACAGGGTTCACTCTGGGGCCAACGTCCTGACTTTC.